The following is a TCR beta chain sequence with its context. The data were taken from a study of blood T cell repertoires in COVID-19. Study-wide context: The analysed material was cDNA or gDNA that came from T cells, B-cell-depleted T cells, or PBMCs.

Original methodology: Nucleated cell number was recorded as an estimate derived from reference gene primer amplification. Profiled with immunoSEQ multiplex PCR; TCRdb holds only in-frame clones, not every one. V, J and clone size reflect that table, while D and trimming were determined from the DNA. This table holds 210,000 or so clones, approximately 80% found once. Study members were between roughly 18 and 89 years old and lived in around 24 US regions. Participants were placed into cohorts based on the clinical history they reported. Germline trimming cut 4 bases from V and 5 bases from J; bases unmatched to any gene: 8. CDR1 SGHRS and CDR2 YFSETQ come from the germline V gene. The CDR3 runs 15 residues.

The genes are TRBV5-1 and TRBJ1-2; 10 bases line up with TRBD1. This clonotype originated in a man aged 25 to 45 with acute COVID-19. The specimen was PBMCs or T cells enriched from blood (not recorded which). This chain's CDR3 is CASSIRTGGPYGYTF. The CDR3 bases are TGCGCCAGCAGCATAAGGACAGGGGGTCCTTATGGCTACACCTTC.